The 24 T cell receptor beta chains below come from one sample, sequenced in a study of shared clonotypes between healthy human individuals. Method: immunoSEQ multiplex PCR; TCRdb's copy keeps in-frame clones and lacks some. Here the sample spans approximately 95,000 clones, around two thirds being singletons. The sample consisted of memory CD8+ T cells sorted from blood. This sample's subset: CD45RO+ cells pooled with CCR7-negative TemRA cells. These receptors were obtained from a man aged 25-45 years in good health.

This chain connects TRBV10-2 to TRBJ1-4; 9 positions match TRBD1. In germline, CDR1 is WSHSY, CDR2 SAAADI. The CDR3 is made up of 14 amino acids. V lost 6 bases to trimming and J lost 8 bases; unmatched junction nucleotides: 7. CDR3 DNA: TGCGCCAGCAGGAGAGACAGGGGGGGAGAAAAACTGTTTTTT. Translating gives CASRRDRGGEKLFF.

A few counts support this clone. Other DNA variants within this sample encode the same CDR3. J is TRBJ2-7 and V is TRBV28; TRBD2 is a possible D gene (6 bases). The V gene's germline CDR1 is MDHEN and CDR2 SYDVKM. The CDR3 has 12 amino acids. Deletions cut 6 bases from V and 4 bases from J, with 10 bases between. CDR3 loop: CASRGLSYEQYF. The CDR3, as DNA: TGTGCCAGCAGGGGACTTTCTTACGAGCAGTACTTC.

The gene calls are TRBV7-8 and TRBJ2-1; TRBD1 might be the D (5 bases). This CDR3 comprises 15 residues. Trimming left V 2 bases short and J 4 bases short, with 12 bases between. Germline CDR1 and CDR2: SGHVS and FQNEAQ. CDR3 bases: TGTGCCAGCAGCTTATACAGGAGCAATTACAATGAGCAGTTCTTC. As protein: CASSLYRSNYNEQFF. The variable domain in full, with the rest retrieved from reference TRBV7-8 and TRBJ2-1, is GAGVSQSPRYKVAKRGQDVALRCDPISGHVSLFWYQQALGQGPEFLTYFQNEAQLDKSGLPSDRFFAERPEGSVSTLKIQRTQQEDSAVYLCASSLYRSNYNEQFFGPGTRLTVL.

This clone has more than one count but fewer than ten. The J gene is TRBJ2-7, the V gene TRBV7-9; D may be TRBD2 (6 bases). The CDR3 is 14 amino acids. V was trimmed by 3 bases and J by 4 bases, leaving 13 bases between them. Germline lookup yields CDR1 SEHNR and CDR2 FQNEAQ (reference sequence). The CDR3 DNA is TGTGCCAGCAGCTTTCCTCCGGGAGTATACGAGCAGTACTTC. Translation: CASSFPPGVYEQYF.

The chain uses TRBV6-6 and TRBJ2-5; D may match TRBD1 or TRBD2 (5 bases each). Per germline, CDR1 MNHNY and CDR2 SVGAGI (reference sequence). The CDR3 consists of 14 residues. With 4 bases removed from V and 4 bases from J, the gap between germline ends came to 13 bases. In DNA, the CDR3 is TGTGCCAGCAGTTCCCCACGAGGGGTAGAGACCCAGTACTTC. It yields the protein CASSSPRGVETQYF.

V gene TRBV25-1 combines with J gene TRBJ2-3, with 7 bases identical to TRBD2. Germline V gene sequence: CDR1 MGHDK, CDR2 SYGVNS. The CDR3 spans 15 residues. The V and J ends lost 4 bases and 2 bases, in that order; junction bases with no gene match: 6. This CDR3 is CASSAGGGLTDTQYF. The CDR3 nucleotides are TGTGCCAGCAGTGCGGGCGGGGGACTCACAGATACGCAGTATTTT.

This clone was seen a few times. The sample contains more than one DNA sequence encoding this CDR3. The CDR3 sequence: CATSRDLSYEQYF. CDR3 sequence (DNA): TGTGCCACCAGCAGGGACCTTTCCTACGAGCAGTACTTC. The chain uses TRBV15 and TRBJ2-7; D is unresolved. Germline V gives CDR1 LNHNV, CDR2 YYDKDF (reference sequence). Trimming took off 3 bases at V and 1 base at J, with 7 bases between the two ends. This CDR3 has 13 residues.

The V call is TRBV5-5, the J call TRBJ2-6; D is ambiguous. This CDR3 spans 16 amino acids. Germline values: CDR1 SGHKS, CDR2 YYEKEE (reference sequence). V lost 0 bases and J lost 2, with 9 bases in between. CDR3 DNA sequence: TGTGCCAGCAGCTTGGGATGGGGTACTGGGGCCAACGTCCTGACTTTC. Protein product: CASSLGWGTGANVLTF.

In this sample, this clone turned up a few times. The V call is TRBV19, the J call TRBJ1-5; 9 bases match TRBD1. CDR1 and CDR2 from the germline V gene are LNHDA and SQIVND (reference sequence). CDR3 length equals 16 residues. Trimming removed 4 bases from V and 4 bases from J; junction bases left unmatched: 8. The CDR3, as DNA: TGTGCCAGTAGTAATCGGGACAGGGCTCTGAATCAGCCCCAGCATTTT. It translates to CASSNRDRALNQPQHF.

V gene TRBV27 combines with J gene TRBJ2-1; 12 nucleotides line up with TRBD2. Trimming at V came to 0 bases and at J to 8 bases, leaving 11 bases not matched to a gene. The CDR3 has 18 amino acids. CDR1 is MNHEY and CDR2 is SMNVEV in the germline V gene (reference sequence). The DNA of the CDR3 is TGTGCCAGCAGTTTATCCCCACCGACTAGCGGGAGAGGAGATGAGCAGTTCTTC. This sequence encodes CASSLSPPTSGRGDEQFF.

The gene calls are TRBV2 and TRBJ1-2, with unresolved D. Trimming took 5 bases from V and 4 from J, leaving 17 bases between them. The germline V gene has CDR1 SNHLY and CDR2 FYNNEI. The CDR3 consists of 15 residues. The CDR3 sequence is CASSLCYYRCYGYTF. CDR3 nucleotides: TGTGCCAGCAGTCTGTGCTATTACCGATGCTATGGCTACACCTTC.

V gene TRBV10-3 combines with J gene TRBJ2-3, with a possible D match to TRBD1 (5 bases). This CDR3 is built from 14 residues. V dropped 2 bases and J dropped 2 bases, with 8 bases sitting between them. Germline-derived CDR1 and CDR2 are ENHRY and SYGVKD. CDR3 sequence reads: CAISEMTDTDTQYF. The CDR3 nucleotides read TGTGCCATCAGTGAGATGACAGACACAGATACGCAGTATTTT.

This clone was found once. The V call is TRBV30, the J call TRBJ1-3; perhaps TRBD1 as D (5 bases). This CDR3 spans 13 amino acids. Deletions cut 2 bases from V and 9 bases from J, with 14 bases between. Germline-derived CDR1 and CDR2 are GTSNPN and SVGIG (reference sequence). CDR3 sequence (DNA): TGTGCCTGGAGTCGATTCGCGGGGGGCACCATATATTTT. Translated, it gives CAWSRFAGGTIYF. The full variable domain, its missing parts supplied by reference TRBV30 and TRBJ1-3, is SQTIHQWPATLVQPVGSPLSLECTVEGTSNPNLYWYRQAAGRGLQLLFYSVGIGQISSEVPQNLSASRPQDRQFILSSKKLLLSDSGFYLCAWSRFAGGTIYFGEGSWLTVV.

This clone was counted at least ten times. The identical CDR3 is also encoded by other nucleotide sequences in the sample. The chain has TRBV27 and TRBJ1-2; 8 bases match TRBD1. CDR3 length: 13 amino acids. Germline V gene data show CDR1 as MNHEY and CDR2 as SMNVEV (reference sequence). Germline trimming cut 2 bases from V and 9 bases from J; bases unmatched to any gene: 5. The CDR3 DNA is TGTGCCAGCAGTTTAGGAAGACAGGGGCGCTACACCTTC. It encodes CASSLGRQGRYTF.

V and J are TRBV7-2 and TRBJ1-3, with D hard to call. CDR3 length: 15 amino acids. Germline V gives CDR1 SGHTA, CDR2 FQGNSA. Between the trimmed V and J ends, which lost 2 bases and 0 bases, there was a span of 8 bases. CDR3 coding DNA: TGTGCCAGCAGCTTAAGTAGGTTCTCTGGAAACACCATATATTTT. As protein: CASSLSRFSGNTIYF. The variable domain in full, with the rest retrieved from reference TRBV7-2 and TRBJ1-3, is GAGVSQSPSNKVTEKGKDVELRCDPISGHTALYWYRQSLGQGLEFLIYFQGNSAPDKSGLPSDRFSAERTGGSVSTLTIQRTQQEDSAVYLCASSLSRFSGNTIYFGEGSWLTVV.

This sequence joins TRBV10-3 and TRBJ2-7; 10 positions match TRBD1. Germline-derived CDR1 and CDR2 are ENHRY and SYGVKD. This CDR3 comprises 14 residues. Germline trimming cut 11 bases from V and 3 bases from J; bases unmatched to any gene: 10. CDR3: CAPLPGQGLYEQYF. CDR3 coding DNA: TGTGCCCCCCTTCCGGGACAGGGGCTCTACGAGCAGTACTTC.

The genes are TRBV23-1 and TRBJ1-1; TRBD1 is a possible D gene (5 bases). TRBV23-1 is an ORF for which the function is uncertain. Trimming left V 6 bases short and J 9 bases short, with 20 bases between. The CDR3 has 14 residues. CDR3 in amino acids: CASSRNRYLNQAFF. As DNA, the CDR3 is TGCGCCAGCAGCCGGAACAGGTACCTCAACCAAGCTTTCTTT.

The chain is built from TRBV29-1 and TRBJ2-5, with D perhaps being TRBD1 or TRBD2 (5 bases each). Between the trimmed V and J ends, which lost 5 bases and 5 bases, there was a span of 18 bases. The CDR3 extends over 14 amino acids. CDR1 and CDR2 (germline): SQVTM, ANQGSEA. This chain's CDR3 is CSVRRPGLKETQYF. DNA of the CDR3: TGCAGCGTTCGGCGACCGGGGCTCAAGGAGACCCAGTACTTC. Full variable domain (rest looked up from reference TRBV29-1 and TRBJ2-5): SAVISQKPSRDICQRGTSLTIQCQVDSQVTMMFWYRQQPGQSLTLIATANQGSEATYESGFVIDKFPISRPNLTFSTLTVSNMSPEDSSIYLCSVRRPGLKETQYFGPGTRLLVL.

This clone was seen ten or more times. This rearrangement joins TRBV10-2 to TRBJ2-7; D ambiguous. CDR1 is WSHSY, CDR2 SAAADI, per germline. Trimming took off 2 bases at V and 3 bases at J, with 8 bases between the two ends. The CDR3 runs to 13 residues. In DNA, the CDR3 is TGCGCCAGCAGTGAGATGGCAATCTACGAGCAGTACTTC. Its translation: CASSEMAIYEQYF.

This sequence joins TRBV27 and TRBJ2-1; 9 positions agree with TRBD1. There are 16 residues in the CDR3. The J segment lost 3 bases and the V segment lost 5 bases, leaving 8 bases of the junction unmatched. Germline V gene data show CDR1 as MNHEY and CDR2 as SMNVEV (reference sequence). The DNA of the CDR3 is TGTGCCAGCAGTCCCCGCCCGGGACAGGGCTACAATGAGCAGTTCTTC. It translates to CASSPRPGQGYNEQFF.

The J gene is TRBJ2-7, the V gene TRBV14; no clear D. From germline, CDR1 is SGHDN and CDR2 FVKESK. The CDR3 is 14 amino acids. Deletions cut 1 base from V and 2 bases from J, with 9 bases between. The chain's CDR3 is CASSQAGLTYEQYF. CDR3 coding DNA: TGTGCCAGCAGCCAAGCCGGTCTTACCTACGAGCAGTACTTC.

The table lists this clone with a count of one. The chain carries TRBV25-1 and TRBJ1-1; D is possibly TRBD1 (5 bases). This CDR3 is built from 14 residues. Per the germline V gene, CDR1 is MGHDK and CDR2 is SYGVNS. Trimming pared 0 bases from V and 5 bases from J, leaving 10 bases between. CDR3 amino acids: CASSEYQEGTEAFF. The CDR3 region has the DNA TGTGCCAGCAGTGAATATCAAGAGGGGACTGAAGCTTTCTTT.

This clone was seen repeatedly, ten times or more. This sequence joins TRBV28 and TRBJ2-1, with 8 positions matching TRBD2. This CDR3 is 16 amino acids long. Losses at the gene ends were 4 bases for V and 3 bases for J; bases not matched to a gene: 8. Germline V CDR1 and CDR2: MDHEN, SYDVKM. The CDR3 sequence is CASSSEAGVYYNEQFF. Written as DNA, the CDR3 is TGTGCCAGCAGTTCCGAAGCGGGAGTTTACTACAATGAGCAGTTCTTC.

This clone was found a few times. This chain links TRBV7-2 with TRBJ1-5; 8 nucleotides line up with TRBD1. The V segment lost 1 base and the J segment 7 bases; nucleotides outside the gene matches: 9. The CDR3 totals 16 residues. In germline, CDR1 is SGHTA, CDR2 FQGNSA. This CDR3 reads CASSLGPQGAGQPQHF. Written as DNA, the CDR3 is TGTGCCAGCAGCTTAGGACCTCAGGGGGCGGGACAGCCCCAGCATTTT.